A single sample gave rise to the 13 T cell receptor beta chains below, sequenced in a study of blood T cells in healthy people across ages. A second PCR of 7 to 11 cycles used a sample-barcoded 5' primer and a J-beta primer mix. TCRdb re-called the 5' RACE reads with MiXCR, one entry per CDR3 protein. Of around 870,000 distinct CDR3 sequences in the sample, 25% to 30% are singletons; the top ten hold roughly 17%. Sample: blood. These receptors all stem from a woman over 75 in good health.

This clonotype was picked up many times. This rearrangement joins TRBV28 to TRBJ2-2; TRBD1 matches at 9 bases. The CDR3 covers 15 residues. Germline V lookup: CDR1 MDHEN, CDR2 SYDVKM. J gave up 0 bases and V 7 bases, and 3 bases lay outside the gene matches. CDR3 region: CASNTGGPNTGELFF. The CDR3 region has the DNA TGTGCCAGCAACACAGGGGGCCCGAACACCGGGGAGCTGTTTTTT. The full variable domain, completed using reference TRBV28 and TRBJ2-2, is DVKVTQSSRYLVKRTGEKVFLECVQDMDHENMFWYRQDPGLGLRLIYFSYDVKMKEKGDIPEGYSVSREKKERFSLILESASTNQTSMYLCASNTGGPNTGELFFGEGSRLTVL.

This clonotype was found a few times. The chain joins TRBV6-5 to TRBJ2-3; TRBD2 matches 7 bases. CDR3 size: 15 residues. Germline V gene data show CDR1 as MNHEY and CDR2 as SVGAGI. Trimming at V came to 6 bases and at J to 3 bases, leaving 9 bases not matched to a gene. In nucleotides, the CDR3 is TGTGCCAGCAGATCTACGTGGGGGGGGACAGATACGCAGTATTTT. It encodes CASRSTWGGTDTQYF.

This clonotype was observed a single time. The genes are TRBV6-5 and TRBJ2-7, with TRBD2 matching over 9 bases. The J segment lost 7 bases and the V segment lost 6 bases, leaving 7 bases of the junction unmatched. This CDR3 is 13 amino acids long. CDR1 is MNHEY, CDR2 SVGAGI, per germline. The CDR3 region is CASRTGGGGEQYF. The CDR3 DNA reads as TGTGCCAGCAGGACTGGCGGGGGGGGTGAGCAGTACTTC.

The chain employs TRBV30 and TRBJ2-5; 8 nucleotides match TRBD2. The CDR3 is made up of 14 amino acids. Germline loops: CDR1 GTSNPN, CDR2 SVGIG (reference sequence). The ends lost 4 bases at V and 11 bases at J; junction bases unmatched: 15. The CDR3: CAWKGELAGNEQYF. The CDR3 region has the DNA TGTGCCTGGAAGGGCGAGCTAGCGGGCAATGAGCAGTACTTC.

V and J are TRBV7-9 and TRBJ2-7, with TRBD1 as a possible D gene (5 bases). Trimming stripped 2 bases from V and 0 bases from J, with 8 bases between. Germline CDR1 and CDR2: SEHNR and FQNEAQ (reference sequence). The CDR3 has 14 amino acids. The CDR3 sequence: CASSLWGNSYEQYF. CDR3 bases: TGTGCCAGCAGCTTATGGGGCAACTCCTACGAGCAGTACTTC.

This clonotype showed up just a few times. The chain couples TRBV6-6 to TRBJ1-1, with a weak D call TRBD1 (5 bases). The germline V and J ends were trimmed by 6 bases and 1 base, with 21 bases remaining between them. The CDR3 covers 17 residues. Germline lookup yields CDR1 MNHNY and CDR2 SVGAGI (reference sequence). The CDR3 region has the DNA TGTGCCAGCAGCCCCGGGACGCCACAGCTTAGGAACACTGAAGCTTTCTTT. Residues: CASSPGTPQLRNTEAFF.

This chain connects TRBV6-6 to TRBJ2-3, with D tentatively TRBD2 (6 bases). Between the trimmed V and J ends, which lost 5 bases and 0 bases, there was a span of 9 bases. The V gene's germline CDR1 is MNHNY and CDR2 SVGAGI (reference sequence). The CDR3 totals 14 residues. The DNA of the CDR3 is TGTGCCAGCAGTGGGGAGGAGAGCACAGATACGCAGTATTTT. It specifies CASSGEESTDTQYF.

This clonotype was found many times. The chain employs TRBV21-1 and TRBJ1-5; the D call TRBD1 from the table was never checked on the DNA. TRBV21-1 is given as a pseudogene. The CDR3 has 19 amino acids. The chain's CDR3 is CASSKALWDRGLRNQPQHF. The CDR3 DNA reads as TGTGCCAGCAGCAAAGCGCTATGGGACAGGGGCTTACGGAATCAGCCCCAGCATTTT.

At least ten counts were recorded for this clonotype. DNA for the CDR3: TGTGCCAGCAGTGTACGGCAAACTACTGTCCAAAACGAGCAGTACTTC. Protein sequence: CASSVRQTTVQNEQYF. The V and J genes are TRBV2 and TRBJ2-7; D unresolved. The germline V gene has CDR1 SNHLY and CDR2 FYNNEI. Trimming removed 4 bases at V and 5 bases at J, with 21 bases between. The CDR3 consists of 16 residues.

This clonotype turned up a few times. The V gene is TRBV30, the J gene TRBJ2-3; 8 bases line up with TRBD2. CDR1 and CDR2 (germline): GTSNPN, SVGIG (reference sequence). The CDR3 totals 14 residues. Trimming cost V 7 bases and J 4 bases; bases outside gene matches: 10. The CDR3 protein is CAYNSGGGADTQYF. In DNA form, the CDR3 reads TGTGCCTACAATTCGGGGGGGGGCGCAGATACGCAGTATTTT.

The sample holds many counts of this clonotype. The J gene is TRBJ2-1, the V gene TRBV14; D ambiguous. There are 13 residues in the CDR3. Trimming stripped 0 bases from V and 5 bases from J, with 5 bases between. Germline CDR1 SGHDN, CDR2 FVKESK. CDR3 sequence reads: CASSQDYNNEQFF. The CDR3, as DNA: TGTGCCAGCAGCCAAGACTATAACAATGAGCAGTTCTTC.

There are many counts of this clonotype. The chain is built from TRBV7-9 and TRBJ2-1, with D perhaps TRBD1 (7 bases). The CDR3 spans 19 residues. Germline V gives CDR1 SEHNR, CDR2 FQNEAQ (reference sequence). V was cut by 1 base and J by 0 bases, with 19 bases left in between. DNA for the CDR3: TGTGCCAGCAGCTTAGGCGGGCAGGGGGGCAACCCCTCCTACAATGAGCAGTTCTTC. Translated, it gives CASSLGGQGGNPSYNEQFF.

The gene calls are TRBV29-1 and TRBJ2-1, with D maybe TRBD2 (5 bases). Germline lookup yields CDR1 SQVTM and CDR2 ANQGSEA. The germline V and J ends were trimmed by 4 bases and 2 bases, with 9 bases remaining between them. The CDR3 runs to 13 residues. Written as DNA, the CDR3 is TGCAGCGTTGGGACGACTACCTACAATGAGCAGTTCTTC. It yields the protein CSVGTTTYNEQFF.